The 24 T cell receptor beta chains given below trace back to one sample, sequenced in a study of shared clonotypes between healthy human individuals. Only in-frame clones appear in the TCRdb table, and some are missing; sequencing was by immunoSEQ multiplex PCR. Among some 2 million clones listed, approximately 94% were seen once. Terminally differentiated effector memory CD45RA+ cells were left out of the naive CD8 fraction, which was CD45RO-negative and positively selected for CCR7. Material for sequencing was naive CD8+ T cells sorted from blood. The source is a man between 18 and 35 years old in good health.

This clone was counted only a few times. The chain links TRBV7-9 to TRBJ2-1, with D possibly TRBD1 on 5 matching bases. Germline V gives CDR1 SEHNR, CDR2 FQNEAQ (reference sequence). Trimming took 1 base from V and 3 from J, leaving 7 bases between them. The CDR3 runs to 14 residues. The CDR3 nucleotides are TGTGCCAGCAGCTTAGACAGGCTCTACAATGAGCAGTTCTTC. Protein product: CASSLDRLYNEQFF.

The chain joins TRBV25-1 to TRBJ2-7, with D unresolved. The CDR3 sequence is 15 residues long. V was clipped by 2 bases and J by 7 bases, with 18 bases between them. Per germline, CDR1 MGHDK and CDR2 SYGVNS. The CDR3 here is CASSELGFGRGEQYF. The CDR3 nucleotides read TGTGCCAGCAGTGAACTCGGTTTTGGGCGAGGAGAGCAGTACTTC.

The rearrangement links TRBV29-1 to TRBJ1-2; unclear D gene. Trimming left V 3 bases short and J 7 bases short, with 9 bases between. The CDR3 runs 11 residues. Germline loops: CDR1 SQVTM, CDR2 ANQGSEA. The CDR3 is CSVEGGGGYTF. The CDR3 DNA sequence: TGCAGCGTTGAGGGTGGTGGTGGCTACACCTTC.

The genes are TRBV21-1 and TRBJ2-7. TRBV21-1 is assigned pseudogene status. CDR3 length equals 15 residues. The CDR3 DNA follows: TGTGCCAGCAGCAAGCGGACGCCTAGTAGCTACGAGCAGTACTTC. Translating it yields CASSKRTPSSYEQYF.

This sequence joins TRBV19 and TRBJ1-5; unclear D gene. CDR3 size: 16 residues. Germline values: CDR1 LNHDA, CDR2 SQIVND (reference sequence). V shed 5 bases and J shed 0 bases, with 14 bases lying between them. The DNA of the CDR3 is TGTGCCAGTAGTCCACCCCCGGGGATTAGCAATCAGCCCCAGCATTTT. Translating it yields CASSPPPGISNQPQHF. The full variable domain, in which reference TRBV19 and TRBJ1-5 provide the parts outside the CDR3, is DGGITQSPKYLFRKEGQNVTLSCEQNLNHDAMYWYRQDPGQGLRLIYYSQIVNDFQKGDIAEGYSVSREKKESFPLTVTSAQKNPTAFYLCASSPPPGISNQPQHFGDGTRLSIL.

V and J are TRBV9 and TRBJ2-7, with 7 bases fitting TRBD1. Germline CDR1 reads SGDLS; CDR2 reads YYNGEE. The CDR3 length is 14 residues. V gave up 4 bases and J gave up 2 bases; unmatched junction bases: 6. CDR3 sequence: CASSFTGAPYEQYF. CDR3 nucleotide sequence: TGTGCCAGCAGCTTTACAGGGGCCCCCTACGAGCAGTACTTC.

The chain employs TRBV10-3 and TRBJ2-1, with D perhaps matching TRBD2 (5 bases). Germline V gives CDR1 ENHRY, CDR2 SYGVKD. Trimming took off 6 bases at V and 7 bases at J, with 10 bases between the two ends. The CDR3 runs to 12 residues. CDR3 in DNA: TGTGCCATCAGAAAGCGGAGGAATGAGCAGTTCTTC. This codes for CAIRKRRNEQFF.

This chain links TRBV19 with TRBJ1-1, with a weak D call TRBD1 (6 bases). CDR1 is LNHDA, CDR2 SQIVND, per germline (reference sequence). CDR3 size: 15 residues. V lost 10 bases and J 0 bases, leaving 18 bases between the germline ends. The CDR3 sequence is CATTGRAAVNTEAFF. As DNA, the CDR3 is TGTGCCACCACAGGGCGGGCAGCTGTGAACACTGAAGCTTTCTTT.

This clone was seen more than once but under ten times. The chain has TRBV9 and TRBJ1-5; D is possibly TRBD1 (6 bases). Germline V gene data show CDR1 as SGDLS and CDR2 as YYNGEE. V was shortened by 4 bases and J by 3 bases, with 11 bases between the two germline ends. The CDR3 consists of 14 residues. The CDR3, as DNA: TGTGCCAGCAGCAAGGCAGGGGACAATCAGCCCCAGCATTTT. As protein: CASSKAGDNQPQHF.

The chain uses TRBV2 and TRBJ2-7; weak D call: TRBD2 (6 bases). Trimming left V 8 bases short and J 4 bases short, with 15 bases between. The CDR3 runs to 13 residues. Germline CDR1 SNHLY, CDR2 FYNNEI. The CDR3 DNA follows: TGTGCCAGCGGGGACTCTATCCCTTACGAGCAGTACTTC. Its protein product is CASGDSIPYEQYF.

The gene calls are TRBV27 and TRBJ1-6; perhaps TRBD1 as D (5 bases). Germline-derived CDR1 and CDR2 are MNHEY and SMNVEV (reference sequence). The CDR3 is 12 amino acids. V was cut by 8 bases and J by 12 bases, with 14 bases left in between. The CDR3 loop is CASAPWGGPLHF. CDR3 DNA sequence: TGTGCCAGCGCGCCTTGGGGGGGACCCCTCCACTTT.

V gene TRBV4-3 combines with J gene TRBJ2-7; D gene uncertain. The ends were cut back, 2 bases at V and 3 bases at J, with 11 bases in the middle. This CDR3 is built from 14 residues. Germline CDR1 LGHNA, CDR2 YSLEER. CDR3 coding DNA: TGCGCCAGCAGCCAATCCTCCCCAGGCTACGAGCAGTACTTC. Translation gives CASSQSSPGYEQYF.

DNA of the CDR3: TGCGCCAGCAGCCATTCTTTTACTTGGAGTAATGAAAAACTGTTTTTT. Its protein product is CASSHSFTWSNEKLFF. J is TRBJ1-4 and V is TRBV4-1; D remains ambiguous. The CDR3 totals 16 residues. CDR1 and CDR2 (germline): MGHRA, YSYEKL. The V and J ends lost 3 bases and 4 bases respectively, with 15 bases between them.

V is TRBV19 and J is TRBJ2-7, with D possibly being TRBD1 or TRBD2 (6 bases each). The CDR3 totals 15 residues. Germline V gene lookup returns CDR1 LNHDA and CDR2 SQIVND (reference sequence). V was pared by 1 base and J by 4 bases, with 14 bases between. CDR3 amino acids: CASSIGSWGAYEQYF. CDR3 bases: TGTGCCAGTAGTATAGGCTCTTGGGGGGCTTACGAGCAGTACTTC.

This clone was seen just once. The V and J genes are TRBV11-3 and TRBJ2-3, with D possibly TRBD1 on 5 matching bases. V dropped 5 bases and J dropped 2 bases, with 8 bases sitting between them. The CDR3 sequence is 13 residues long. Germline CDR1 reads SGHNT; CDR2 reads YENEEA. The CDR3: CASSDSFTDTQYF. In nucleotides, the CDR3 is TGTGCCAGCAGCGACAGTTTCACAGATACGCAGTATTTT.

Note on this clone: A single base separates this from a much larger clone, so it may be a read error. The same CDR3 arises from other DNA sequences in this sample as well. The V gene is TRBV7-2, the J gene TRBJ1-1; the D gene is possibly TRBD1 (5 bases). The CDR3 is 13 amino acids. Germline V gives CDR1 SGHTA, CDR2 FQGNSA. Trimming left V 1 base short and J 4 bases short, with 7 bases between. Here the CDR3 reads CASSLGGGTEAFF. CDR3 in DNA: TGTGCCAGCAGCTTAGGTGGGGGCACTGAAGCTTTCTTT.

On this clone itself: Distinct nucleotide sequences in the sample also encode this CDR3. This chain connects TRBV6-5 to TRBJ2-1; no clear D gene. V was trimmed by 0 bases and J by 4 bases, leaving 7 bases between them. CDR1 is MNHEY and CDR2 is SVGAGI in the germline V gene. The CDR3 spans 14 residues. The CDR3 spells CASSYSSLYNEQFF. DNA of the CDR3: TGTGCCAGCAGTTACTCGAGTCTATACAATGAGCAGTTCTTC.

The chain couples TRBV5-8 to TRBJ2-7; 8 bases fit TRBD1. The CDR3 has 14 residues. After removal of 4 bases from V and 3 bases from J, the junction contained 6 bases not matched to a gene. Germline V gene lookup returns CDR1 SGHTS and CDR2 YDEGEE. For the CDR3, the DNA is TGTGCCAGCAGCGCCGGACAGGGCCTCTACGAGCAGTACTTC. This translates into CASSAGQGLYEQYF.

The genes are TRBV7-9 and TRBJ2-2, with TRBD1 matching over 9 bases. CDR3 length equals 15 residues. With V trimmed by 5 bases and J by 7 bases, 8 bases remained unmatched. The germline V gene has CDR1 SEHNR and CDR2 FQNEAQ (reference sequence). The CDR3 loop reads CASSHTGTGFGELFF. In nucleotides, the CDR3 is TGTGCCAGCAGCCACACCGGGACAGGGTTCGGGGAGCTGTTTTTT. Full variable domain (missing parts from reference TRBV7-9 and TRBJ2-2): DTGVSQNPRHKITKRGQNVTFRCDPISEHNRLYWYRQTLGQGPEFLTYFQNEAQLEKSRLLSDRFSAERPKGSFSTLEIQRTEQGDSAMYLCASSHTGTGFGELFFGEGSRLTVL.

This chain links TRBV6-5 with TRBJ1-1, with no clear D. There are 12 residues in the CDR3. The V end lost 4 bases, the J end lost 4 bases, and 7 bases lay between the germline ends. Looked up from germline, CDR1 is MNHEY and CDR2 is SVGAGI. Here the CDR3 reads CASSSPVTEAFF. For the CDR3, the DNA is TGTGCCAGCAGTTCTCCCGTCACTGAAGCTTTCTTT.

The CDR3 DNA sequence: TGTGCCAGCAGTTTATCGGGGGGACAGAACGAGCAGTACTTC. It yields the protein CASSLSGGQNEQYF. The V gene is TRBV27, the J gene TRBJ2-7, with a weak D call TRBD1 (7 bases). Deletions cut 0 bases from V and 5 bases from J, with 11 bases between. Germline V gene lookup returns CDR1 MNHEY and CDR2 SMNVEV (reference sequence). The CDR3 has 14 residues.

The chain couples TRBV15 to TRBJ2-7; perhaps TRBD2 as D (5 bases). CDR1 is LNHNV and CDR2 is YYDKDF in the germline V gene (reference sequence). V was trimmed by 5 bases and J by 0 bases, leaving 17 bases between them. The length of the CDR3 is 16 residues. The CDR3 region is CATSGSLGGGSYEQYF. Written as DNA, the CDR3 is TGTGCCACCAGCGGATCCCTTGGCGGAGGCTCCTACGAGCAGTACTTC.

This rearrangement joins TRBV11-2 to TRBJ2-3; 9 bases are a match to TRBD2. Germline V gene sequence: CDR1 SGHAT, CDR2 FQNNGV. The CDR3 has 15 amino acids. J gave up 1 base and V 4 bases, and 3 bases lay outside the gene matches. The CDR3 loop reads CASSSRLAGTDTQYF. CDR3 DNA sequence: TGTGCCAGCAGCTCCCGACTAGCGGGCACAGATACGCAGTATTTT.

This chain connects TRBV4-1 to TRBJ2-4, with D perhaps TRBD1 (5 bases). The germline CDR1 and CDR2 sequences are MGHRA and YSYEKL. The CDR3 runs to 15 residues. V was pared by 0 bases and J by 6 bases, with 12 bases between. The CDR3: CASSQEQVSANIQYF. CDR3 DNA sequence: TGCGCCAGCAGCCAAGAACAGGTTTCAGCAAACATTCAGTACTTC.